A single sample is the source of the 27 T cell receptor beta chains below, sequenced in a study of blood T cell repertoires in COVID-19. Profiling relied on immunoSEQ multiplex PCR, and the TCRdb table lists in-frame clones only, not all of them. Of 100,000 to 150,000 clones detected, approximately 85% appear once; the ten largest clones hold roughly 4.9%. Sequenced input: peripheral blood. The receptor set was obtained from a human donor in a cohort sampled during active COVID-19.

The J gene is TRBJ2-7, the V gene TRBV5-6, with TRBD1 as a possible D gene (5 bases). The CDR3 runs to 14 residues. CDR1 and CDR2 (germline): SGHDT, YYEEEE. V gave up 6 bases and J gave up 0 bases, with 13 bases separating them. CDR3 DNA: TGTGCCAGCACCAACAGGAAGAGCTCCTACGAGCAGTACTTC. Translating it yields CASTNRKSSYEQYF. Complete variable domain (other parts from reference TRBV5-6 and TRBJ2-7): DAGVTQSPTHLIKTRGQQVTLRCSPKSGHDTVSWYQQALGQGPQFIFQYYEEEERQRGNFPDRFSGHQFPNYSSELNVNALLLGDSALYLCASTNRKSSYEQYFGPGTRLTVT.

CDR3: CSFTTGGSYNEQFF. The CDR3 DNA sequence: TGCAGCTTCACCACCGGGGGCTCCTACAATGAGCAGTTCTTC. V is TRBV29-1 and J is TRBJ2-1, with D possibly TRBD2 on 6 matching bases. The CDR3 runs to 14 residues. Trimming left V 8 bases short and J 0 bases short, with 14 bases between. Germline lookup yields CDR1 SQVTM and CDR2 ANQGSEA.

V is TRBV27 and J is TRBJ2-7, with 10 bases that match TRBD2. Germline V CDR1 and CDR2: MNHEY, SMNVEV (reference sequence). V shed 3 bases, J shed 5 bases, and the junction held 10 bases outside the gene matches. The CDR3 runs 16 residues. The CDR3 protein is CASSFGVASGSNEQYF. CDR3 bases: TGTGCCAGCAGTTTCGGAGTAGCTAGCGGGAGCAACGAGCAGTACTTC.

The chain links TRBV30 to TRBJ2-3; D is perhaps TRBD1 (6 bases). The CDR3 length is 14 residues. Germline V gives CDR1 GTSNPN, CDR2 SVGIG (reference sequence). V gave up 7 bases and J gave up 0 bases, with 14 bases separating them. CDR3 loop: CASRDTLSTDTQYF. The DNA for the CDR3 is TGTGCCTCTCGGGACACCCTCAGCACAGATACGCAGTATTTT.

The J gene is TRBJ1-5, the V gene TRBV28; D perhaps matches TRBD1 (5 bases). Trimming took off 3 bases at V and 9 bases at J, with 15 bases between the two ends. Germline CDR1 and CDR2: MDHEN and SYDVKM. This CDR3 region has 14 residues. The CDR3 loop is CASSFGRAGTPQHF. In DNA, the CDR3 is TGTGCCAGCAGTTTTGGCAGGGCGGGGACGCCCCAGCATTTT.

This chain links TRBV6-6 with TRBJ1-1; TRBD1 agrees at 8 bases. Trimming removed 6 bases from V and 1 base from J; junction bases left unmatched: 4. CDR3 length equals 14 residues. CDR1 and CDR2 from the germline V gene are MNHNY and SVGAGI (reference sequence). CDR3 sequence (DNA): TGTGCCAGCAGCTTGGACAGGGCGAACACTGAAGCTTTCTTT. Its translation: CASSLDRANTEAFF.

The V and J genes are TRBV20-1 and TRBJ1-6; D is undetermined. V lost 3 bases and J 9 bases, leaving 18 bases between the germline ends. There are 15 residues in the CDR3. Germline loops: CDR1 DFQATT, CDR2 SNEGSKA (reference sequence). In DNA, the CDR3 is TGCAGTGCTAGTCGAGGTCCTTCACCGGGTTCACCCCTCCACTTT. Its protein product is CSASRGPSPGSPLHF.

This clone was seen only once. The CDR3 loop is CASRTSGRIFTDTQYF. In nucleotides, the CDR3 is TGCGCCAGCAGGACTAGCGGGAGGATCTTCACAGATACGCAGTATTTT. The chain recombines TRBV5-1 with TRBJ2-3; 13 bases map to TRBD2. Germline V CDR1 and CDR2: SGHRS, YFSETQ. The CDR3 loop spans 16 amino acids. V lost 5 bases to trimming and J lost 2 bases; unmatched junction nucleotides: 5.

The chain combines TRBV28 with TRBJ2-7; 15 positions agree with TRBD2. The V gene end was trimmed by 5 bases and the J gene end by 4 bases; junction bases not matched to a gene: 6. CDR1 is MDHEN, CDR2 SYDVKM, per germline. The CDR3 consists of 16 residues. This chain's CDR3 is CASSTSGTSGRYEQYF. The DNA for the CDR3 is TGTGCCAGCAGTACCTCCGGGACTAGCGGGAGGTACGAGCAGTACTTC. The variable domain in full, completed from reference TRBV28 and TRBJ2-7, reads DVKVTQSSRYLVKRTGEKVFLECVQDMDHENMFWYRQDPGLGLRLIYFSYDVKMKEKGDIPEGYSVSREKKERFSLILESASTNQTSMYLCASSTSGTSGRYEQYFGPGTRLTVT.

Note on this clone: Distinct nucleotide sequences in the sample also encode this CDR3. This chain links TRBV27 with TRBJ2-7; tentatively, D is TRBD1 (5 bases). The CDR3 has 13 amino acids. Germline values: CDR1 MNHEY, CDR2 SMNVEV (reference sequence). The V end was cut by 2 bases, the J end by 2 bases, with 7 bases between. CDR3 protein: CASSLQGTYEQYF. The CDR3 DNA reads as TGTGCCAGCAGTTTACAGGGTACCTACGAGCAGTACTTC.

This clone came up once. The chain combines TRBV4-1 with TRBJ1-5; TRBD1 matches at 12 bases. V was pared by 4 bases and J by 9 bases, with 13 bases of the junction left unmatched. The CDR3 contains 17 residues. Germline V lookup: CDR1 MGHRA, CDR2 YSYEKL. As DNA, the CDR3 is TGCGCCAGCAGCCCGCATGCGGGACAGGGGGCGGTGGGGCCCCAGCATTTT. It codes for CASSPHAGQGAVGPQHF.

The chain is built from TRBV14 and TRBJ2-3; 9 bases fit TRBD2. V lost 0 bases to trimming and J lost 1 base; unmatched junction nucleotides: 5. The germline CDR1 and CDR2 sequences are SGHDN and FVKESK. This CDR3 has 17 residues. The CDR3 DNA is TGTGCCAGCAGCCAAGACCTGGTAGCGGGAGGCACAGATACGCAGTATTTT. It is translated as CASSQDLVAGGTDTQYF.

The chain combines TRBV7-6 with TRBJ1-1, with a weak D call TRBD1 (6 bases). The germline V gene has CDR1 SGHVS and CDR2 FNYEAQ. The V end lost 7 bases, the J end lost 2 bases, and 14 bases lay between the germline ends. This CDR3 region has 14 residues. CDR3: CASTGGGPNTEAFF. DNA for the CDR3: TGTGCCAGCACCGGCGGGGGGCCAAACACTGAAGCTTTCTTT.

This clone was seen a single time. The genes are TRBV7-9 and TRBJ1-2; maybe TRBD1 (6 bases). CDR1 is SEHNR, CDR2 FQNEAQ, per germline (reference sequence). The ends were cut back, 2 bases at V and 6 bases at J, with 16 bases in the middle. The CDR3 is made up of 15 amino acids. The chain's CDR3 is CASSLNLDRHNGYTF. CDR3 nucleotide sequence: TGTGCCAGCAGCTTAAACCTCGACAGGCATAATGGCTACACCTTC.

The chain couples TRBV6-5 to TRBJ2-2, with 9 bases identical to TRBD1. J was trimmed by 6 bases and V by 9 bases; bases with no gene match: 8. There are 14 residues in the CDR3. Germline CDR1 MNHEY, CDR2 SVGAGI. CDR3: CASQRQGDAGELFF. For the CDR3, the DNA is TGTGCCAGTCAACGACAGGGGGATGCCGGGGAGCTGTTTTTT.

V gene TRBV30 combines with J gene TRBJ2-7; 7 positions agree with TRBD1. The CDR3 length is 15 residues. V lost 1 base to trimming and J lost 6 bases; unmatched junction nucleotides: 12. Per the germline V gene, CDR1 is GTSNPN and CDR2 is SVGIG (reference sequence). In DNA, the CDR3 is TGTGCCTGGAGTGGGTACAGGGGCAGGTTGGGCGAGCAGTACTTC. Protein product: CAWSGYRGRLGEQYF.

This clone was detected a few times. This rearrangement joins TRBV6-5 to TRBJ2-7; a possible D gene is TRBD1 (5 bases). V lost 2 bases and J 0 bases, leaving 11 bases between the germline ends. This CDR3 has 15 residues. CDR1 and CDR2 (germline): MNHEY, SVGAGI. CDR3: CASSYTRASSYEQYF. CDR3 sequence (DNA): TGTGCCAGCAGTTACACCAGGGCCAGCTCCTACGAGCAGTACTTC.

The gene calls are TRBV28 and TRBJ2-1; D may be TRBD2 (5 bases). The CDR3 has 16 residues. V lost 3 bases and J lost 4, with 16 bases in between. CDR1 is MDHEN and CDR2 is SYDVKM in the germline V gene. In DNA form, the CDR3 reads TGTGCCAGCAGTTTTAAGGCGACGGGCGGGTACAATGAGCAGTTCTTC. It codes for CASSFKATGGYNEQFF.

This chain connects TRBV27 to TRBJ2-1; 12 bases agree with TRBD2. Unmatched junction bases numbered 9, after V lost 8 bases and J lost 4 bases. The CDR3 has 16 residues. Per the germline V gene, CDR1 is MNHEY and CDR2 is SMNVEV (reference sequence). CDR3 loop: CASAGGLAGGYNEQFF. The CDR3, as DNA: TGTGCCAGCGCCGGGGGGCTAGCGGGAGGGTACAATGAGCAGTTCTTC.

V usage is TRBV6-2 or TRBV6-3 and J usage is TRBJ1-5, with D tentatively TRBD1 (6 bases). Trimming removed 0 bases from V and 6 bases from J, with 12 bases in between. The CDR3 runs 15 residues. Germline lookup yields CDR1 MNHEY and CDR2 SVGEGT. The CDR3 coding sequence is TGTGCCAGCAGTTACTCACGACAGGCCGCTCAGCCCCAGCATTTT. This sequence encodes CASSYSRQAAQPQHF.

The chain is built from TRBV5-1 and TRBJ2-7; weak D call: TRBD2 (5 bases). Germline CDR1 reads SGHRS; CDR2 reads YFSETQ. Trimming took off 7 bases at V and 2 bases at J, with 16 bases between the two ends. The CDR3 spans 14 residues. The CDR3 nucleotides read TGCGCCAGCCGACCCAAACTAGAGACCTACGAGCAGTACTTC. Protein sequence: CASRPKLETYEQYF.

The chain has TRBV7-2 and TRBJ2-1; TRBD2 aligns across 13 bases. V was clipped by 5 bases and J by 7 bases; unmatched bases: 2. Germline CDR1 is SGHTA and CDR2 is FQGNSA. The CDR3 sequence is 14 residues long. This CDR3 is CASSGGLAGNEQFF. The CDR3 DNA is TGTGCCAGCAGCGGGGGACTAGCGGGAAATGAGCAGTTCTTC.

The V and J genes are TRBV6-4 and TRBJ2-2; 11 nucleotides agree with TRBD2. Germline V gene data show CDR1 as MRHNA and CDR2 as SNTAGT. Losses at the gene ends were 6 bases for V and 6 bases for J; bases not matched to a gene: 6. The CDR3 length is 15 residues. Here the CDR3 DNA reads TGTGCCAGCAGAGTACTAGCGGGAGCCGCCGGGGAGCTGTTTTTT. Translating gives CASRVLAGAAGELFF.

V is TRBV4-1 and J is TRBJ1-1; 8 bases fit TRBD1. V trimming: 5 bases; J trimming: 4 bases; junction bases outside the gene matches: 3. Germline values: CDR1 MGHRA, CDR2 YSYEKL. This CDR3 contains 13 residues. This CDR3 reads CASSVQGGTEAFF. The DNA for the CDR3 is TGCGCCAGCAGCGTACAGGGGGGCACTGAAGCTTTCTTT.

This chain joins TRBV5-1 and TRBJ2-2; 7 bases fit TRBD1. The CDR3 has 16 residues. The V gene end was trimmed by 4 bases and the J gene end by 5 bases; junction bases not matched to a gene: 11. CDR1 is SGHRS and CDR2 is YFSETQ in the germline V gene. The chain's CDR3 is CASSQRTGGDTGELFF. Here the CDR3 DNA reads TGCGCCAGCAGCCAGAGGACAGGCGGCGATACCGGGGAGCTGTTTTTT.

This rearrangement joins TRBV5-6 to TRBJ1-3, with 9 bases aligning to TRBD1. Trimming removed 5 bases from V and 7 bases from J; junction bases left unmatched: 7. Germline V gene data show CDR1 as SGHDT and CDR2 as YYEEEE. The CDR3 has 14 amino acids. The CDR3: CASSHRGRGNTIYF. The CDR3 DNA follows: TGTGCCAGCAGTCACAGGGGGCGCGGGAACACCATATATTTT.

This clone has only a few counts. This chain uses TRBV7-8 with TRBJ2-1, with D possibly being TRBD1 (5 bases). The V and J ends lost 1 base and 13 bases respectively, with 11 bases between them. The CDR3 has 12 residues. The germline V gene has CDR1 SGHVS and CDR2 FQNEAQ. This CDR3 is CASSLGQGKQFF. CDR3 DNA: TGTGCCAGCAGCTTAGGGCAGGGAAAACAGTTCTTC.